The 4 T cell receptor beta chains in this list originate from one sample, sequenced in a study of cytomegalovirus exposure and HLA in healthy donors. This PCR relied on a set of 60 Vbeta primers and 13 Jbeta primers. Data came from immunoSEQ multiplex PCR; TCRdb stores just in-frame clones and leaves some out. The sample has roughly 190,000 clones. The source material was PBMCs. The source of these receptors is a woman younger than 35 in good health and CMV-seropositive.

V and J are TRBV30 and TRBJ1-4; D not certain. Trimming pared 2 bases from V and 8 bases from J, leaving 12 bases between. Germline CDR1 is GTSNPN and CDR2 is SVGIG (reference sequence). This CDR3 is 13 amino acids long. The CDR3 spells CAWSSGIGEKLFF. As DNA, the CDR3 is TGTGCCTGGAGTAGCGGGATAGGGGAAAAACTGTTTTTT.

This chain uses TRBV5-6 with TRBJ2-5; D perhaps matches TRBD2 (5 bases). Between the trimmed V and J ends, which lost 4 bases and 0 bases, there was a span of 7 bases. The CDR3 length is 13 residues. In germline, CDR1 is SGHDT, CDR2 YYEEEE. CDR3 protein: CASSRGYQETQYF. The CDR3 nucleotides read TGTGCCAGCAGCCGAGGGTACCAAGAGACCCAGTACTTC.

The chain carries TRBV9 and TRBJ1-1, with D maybe TRBD1 (5 bases). The CDR3 sequence is 15 residues long. Germline CDR1 reads SGDLS; CDR2 reads YYNGEE. V was clipped by 0 bases and J by 2 bases, with 11 bases between them. CDR3 coding DNA: TGTGCCAGCAGCGTAGTCAGGACAAGAAACACTGAAGCTTTCTTT. Translation: CASSVVRTRNTEAFF. Together with reference TRBV9 and TRBJ1-1, the CDR3 gives the full variable domain: DSGVTQTPKHLITATGQRVTLRCSPRSGDLSVYWYQQSLDQGLQFLIQYYNGEERAKGNILERFSAQQFPDLHSELNLSSLELGDSALYFCASSVVRTRNTEAFFGQGTRLTVV.

The J gene is TRBJ1-3, the V gene TRBV9; D not resolved. Trimming removed 2 bases from V and 1 base from J, with 4 bases in between. The CDR3 contains 13 residues. Per germline, CDR1 SGDLS and CDR2 YYNGEE. In DNA, the CDR3 is TGTGCCAGCAGCGTTCAATCTGGAAACACCATATATTTT. It translates to CASSVQSGNTIYF.